Listed here are 22 T cell receptor beta chains from one sample, sequenced in a study of cytomegalovirus exposure and HLA in healthy donors. 13 Jbeta primers and 60 Vbeta primers were used for the PCR. The data were produced by immunoSEQ multiplex PCR, yet TCRdb's version contains in-frame clones alone and is incomplete. The profile covers around 150,000 clones, with roughly 80% appearing a single time and more than 1.2% taken by the ten largest. The sample consisted of PBMCs. The receptors come from a male donor in good health and CMV-seronegative.

DNA of the CDR3: TGTGCCAGCCTCCCCCCGGTAGGGGGCGGTGGCTATGGCTACACCTTC. Its protein is CASLPPVGGGGYGYTF. The chain combines TRBV28 with TRBJ1-2, with TRBD1 matching 7 bases. The CDR3 runs to 16 residues. V lost 8 bases to trimming and J lost 4 bases; unmatched junction nucleotides: 16. The V gene's germline CDR1 is MDHEN and CDR2 SYDVKM.

This chain joins TRBV19 and TRBJ2-1, with 12 bases identical to TRBD2. The CDR3 consists of 18 residues. The germline CDR1 and CDR2 sequences are LNHDA and SQIVND (reference sequence). V was pared by 1 base and J by 6 bases, with 10 bases of the junction left unmatched. CDR3 sequence: CASSIGLLAGGPGNEQFF. CDR3 nucleotide sequence: TGTGCCAGTAGTATAGGTCTGCTAGCGGGAGGGCCGGGCAATGAGCAGTTCTTC.

This sequence joins TRBV7-2 and TRBJ2-3; D is possibly TRBD2 (6 bases). Trimming left V 5 bases short and J 4 bases short, with 13 bases between. This CDR3 is 14 amino acids long. Germline V gene lookup returns CDR1 SGHTA and CDR2 FQGNSA. This chain's CDR3 is CASSRDFAADTQYF. Here the CDR3 DNA reads TGTGCCAGCAGCAGGGACTTCGCCGCAGATACGCAGTATTTT.

The chain employs TRBV6-6 and TRBJ1-2; maybe TRBD1 (6 bases). The germline CDR1 and CDR2 sequences are MNHNY and SVGAGI (reference sequence). V lost 5 bases to trimming and J lost 8 bases, with 15 bases between them. CDR3 length equals 13 residues. The CDR3 nucleotides read TGTGCCAGCAGTCCGCCCGGGACAAAAGGCTACACCTTC. Translating gives CASSPPGTKGYTF.

The chain has TRBV6-1 and TRBJ1-5, with D perhaps matching TRBD1 (6 bases). V was pared by 0 bases and J by 7 bases, with 13 bases between. The CDR3 extends over 15 amino acids. CDR1 is MNHNS and CDR2 is SASEGT in the germline V gene. The CDR3 DNA sequence: TGTGCCAGCAGTGAAGCGGGAGGGGGTCGCCAGCCCCAGCATTTT. This encodes CASSEAGGGRQPQHF.

The gene calls are TRBV19 and TRBJ1-5; TRBD1 might be the D (5 bases). The CDR3 consists of 14 residues. Germline values: CDR1 LNHDA, CDR2 SQIVND (reference sequence). V lost 4 bases to trimming and J lost 4 bases, with 11 bases between them. The CDR3 region is CASSKQGPNQPQHF. In DNA, the CDR3 is TGTGCCAGTAGTAAGCAGGGCCCTAATCAGCCCCAGCATTTT.

Regarding this clone: The junction departs from germline at one end; a sequencing error may be responsible. This sample includes further DNA sequences coding for the same CDR3. This chain uses TRBV27 with TRBJ1-5, with a tentative D call TRBD1 (5 bases). CDR3 size: 14 residues. CDR1 and CDR2 (germline): MNHEY, SMNVEV (reference sequence). DNA for the CDR3: TGTGCTAGCAGTTTCGCGGGGGGCAATCAGCCCCAGCATTTT. It is translated as CASSFAGGNQPQHF.

CDR3 bases: TGTGCCAGCAGCCCCCTTTCCGGGACAGGGGATCCGTCTTACTATGGCTACACCTTC. This translates into CASSPLSGTGDPSYYGYTF. The chain combines TRBV14 with TRBJ1-2; 10 positions agree with TRBD1. The CDR3 runs to 19 residues. Germline CDR1 and CDR2: SGHDN and FVKESK. V lost 4 bases to trimming and J lost 3 bases; unmatched junction nucleotides: 17. The whole variable domain, filled in from reference TRBV14 and TRBJ1-2, reads EAGVTQFPSHSVIEKGQTVTLRCDPISGHDNLYWYRRVMGKEIKFLLHFVKESKQDESGMPNNRFLAERTGGTYSTLKVQPAELEDSGVYFCASSPLSGTGDPSYYGYTFGSGTRLTVV.

This sequence joins TRBV7-8 and TRBJ2-7; maybe TRBD1 (5 bases). Germline V lookup: CDR1 SGHVS, CDR2 FQNEAQ. Trimming took off 1 base at V and 6 bases at J, with 7 bases between the two ends. The CDR3 runs 12 residues. The CDR3 here is CASSLGGSEQYF. CDR3 sequence (DNA): TGTGCCAGCAGCTTAGGGGGCTCCGAGCAGTACTTC.

This CDR3 reads CASSPGLARGNEQFF. The CDR3 DNA reads as TGTGCCAGCAGCCCGGGACTAGCGAGAGGCAATGAGCAGTTCTTC. The chain is built from TRBV28 and TRBJ2-1, with 10 bases identical to TRBD2. This CDR3 region has 15 residues. The trim removed 6 bases at V and 6 bases at J, leaving 8 bases unmatched. Germline V CDR1 and CDR2: MDHEN, SYDVKM.

This rearrangement joins TRBV7-2 to TRBJ2-3, with D perhaps TRBD2 (7 bases). Deletions cut 5 bases from V and 1 base from J, with 16 bases between. The CDR3 runs 16 residues. Germline V gene lookup returns CDR1 SGHTA and CDR2 FQGNSA. The CDR3: CASSQGGAGRTDTQYF. The CDR3 DNA sequence: TGTGCCAGCAGCCAAGGGGGAGCGGGACGCACAGATACGCAGTATTTT.

The sample holds one count of this clone. The rearrangement uses TRBV7-2 and TRBJ2-3, with D unclear. The V gene's germline CDR1 is SGHTA and CDR2 FQGNSA. With 4 bases removed from V and 9 bases from J, the gap between germline ends came to 11 bases. CDR3 length equals 12 residues. For the CDR3, the DNA is TGTGCCAGCAGCTCCGACGCAGGCACGCAGTATTTT. Protein: CASSSDAGTQYF.

The rearrangement links TRBV15 to TRBJ1-3, with a weak D call TRBD1 (5 bases). Per the germline V gene, CDR1 is LNHNV and CDR2 is YYDKDF (reference sequence). V lost 8 bases to trimming and J lost 1 base, with 12 bases between them. This CDR3 contains 14 residues. The CDR3, as DNA: TGTGCCACCGATCCGGGGGGGTCTGGAAACACCATATATTTT. Translated, it gives CATDPGGSGNTIYF.

This rearrangement joins TRBV5-1 to TRBJ1-6, with D unclear. V shed 1 base and J shed 10 bases, with 12 bases lying between them. The germline V gene has CDR1 SGHRS and CDR2 YFSETQ. The CDR3 is 14 residues long. The CDR3 spells CASSLLASESPLHF. The CDR3 bases are TGCGCCAGCAGCTTGTTGGCCAGCGAGTCACCCCTCCACTTT.

This chain uses TRBV7-7 with TRBJ2-6; 7 nucleotides match TRBD1. With V trimmed by 5 bases and J by 0 bases, 7 bases remained unmatched. The CDR3 is 17 amino acids. The germline CDR1 and CDR2 sequences are SSHAT and FNYEAQ (reference sequence). The CDR3 is CASSGVGGSSGANVLTF. Here the CDR3 DNA reads TGTGCCAGCAGCGGGGTAGGGGGCTCCTCTGGGGCCAACGTCCTGACTTTC. Full variable domain (missing parts from reference TRBV7-7 and TRBJ2-6): GAGVSQSPRYKVTKRGQDVTLRCDPISSHATLYWYQQALGQGPEFLTYFNYEAQPDKSGLPSDRFSAERPEGSISTLTIQRTEQRDSAMYRCASSGVGGSSGANVLTFGAGSRLTVL.

This sequence joins TRBV12-5 and TRBJ1-1; weak D call: TRBD1 (6 bases). V lost 3 bases and J lost 3, with 11 bases in between. The CDR3 length is 14 residues. Germline V gives CDR1 LGHNT, CDR2 FRNRAP. The CDR3 DNA reads TGTGCTAGTGGTTTCACAGGGATTTACACTGAAGCTTTCTTT. Translation gives CASGFTGIYTEAFF.

This clone was seen a single time. This chain links TRBV6-5 with TRBJ2-3; perhaps TRBD2 as D (7 bases). This CDR3 has 16 amino acids. Germline V gene sequence: CDR1 MNHEY, CDR2 SVGAGI. The germline V and J ends were trimmed by 0 bases and 4 bases, with 14 bases remaining between them. The CDR3 region has the DNA TGTGCCAGCAGTTACTCTCCGGGGGGCGCCCCAGATACGCAGTATTTT. Its translation: CASSYSPGGAPDTQYF.

This clone was found a few times. The genes are TRBV4-1 and TRBJ2-7; the D gene is possibly TRBD2 (6 bases). Germline V gives CDR1 MGHRA, CDR2 YSYEKL. V lost 0 bases and J lost 0, with 15 bases in between. CDR3 length equals 17 residues. The CDR3 DNA follows: TGCGCCAGCAGCCAAGAGGGGGGATGGACGGCCTCCTACGAGCAGTACTTC. Translating gives CASSQEGGWTASYEQYF.

The chain combines TRBV5-8 with TRBJ1-4; D remains ambiguous. Per germline, CDR1 SGHTS and CDR2 YDEGEE. The CDR3 has 15 amino acids. V was pared by 1 base and J by 6 bases, with 13 bases between. The CDR3 sequence is CASSLYTGSHEKLFF. The DNA for the CDR3 is TGTGCCAGCAGCTTGTATACGGGGTCACATGAAAAACTGTTTTTT.

The J gene is TRBJ1-1, the V gene TRBV7-3; TRBD1 agrees at 7 bases. CDR3 length: 15 residues. Losses at the gene ends were 5 bases for V and 4 bases for J; bases not matched to a gene: 10. Germline CDR1 is SGHTA and CDR2 is FQGTGA. DNA of the CDR3: TGTGCCAGCAGCCAAACAGGGGCTGCTGCCACTGAAGCTTTCTTT. Translating it yields CASSQTGAAATEAFF.

The chain's CDR3 is CASSLGLSASPELYNEQFF. Here the CDR3 DNA reads TGTGCCAGCAGCTTAGGCCTAAGCGCCTCCCCCGAGCTTTACAATGAGCAGTTCTTC. The chain carries TRBV13 and TRBJ2-1; the D is unclear. The CDR3 length is 19 residues. Trimming stripped 0 bases from V and 4 bases from J, with 22 bases between. Germline CDR1 PRHDT, CDR2 FYEKMQ (reference sequence).

The rearrangement uses TRBV12-5 and TRBJ2-2, with TRBD1 identical over 7 bases. The V segment lost 0 bases and the J segment 10 bases; nucleotides outside the gene matches: 20. The CDR3 is made up of 19 amino acids. From germline, CDR1 is LGHNT and CDR2 FRNRAP. The CDR3 protein is CASGLVLTGVDTGELELFF. The CDR3 region has the DNA TGTGCTAGTGGTTTGGTACTAACAGGGGTAGACACCGGGGAGCTGGAGCTGTTTTTT.